Listed below are T cell receptor beta chains from one sample, sequenced in a study of blood T cell repertoires in COVID-19. Clones were sequenced by immunoSEQ multiplex PCR, and TCRdb holds only the in-frame ones, with some missing. The repertoire has about half a million clones, roughly 89% of them found once; the top ten carry around 0.95%. What was sequenced was peripheral blood. Receptor source: a man younger than 30 with COVID-19, enrolled during active disease. The CDR3 runs from the conserved cysteine through the conserved F or W. The D gene is left open where the match is weak. Clone sizes are given selectively: once, few, many, or a class where the clone is expanded.

TRBV3-1/TRBV3-2	-	-	TRBJ2-1	TGTGCCAGCAGCCAAGATCAACGGCGGGAGCAGTTCTTC	CASSQDQRREQFF
TRBV11-3	-	-	TRBJ2-3	TGTGCCAGCAGCTTATCAGGGAGCACAGATACGCAGTATTTT	CASSLSGSTDTQYF
TRBV5-1	-	once	TRBJ2-3	TGCGCCAGCACAACTAACACAGATACGCAGTATTTT	CASTTNTDTQYF
TRBV30	-	-	TRBJ1-5	TGTGCCTGGAGTGGGACGGGGAGGAATCAGCCCCAGCATTTT	CAWSGTGRNQPQHF
TRBV19	-	-	TRBJ1-4	TGTGCCAGTAGTAAAAGGGGTACGGCAACTAATGAAAAACTGTTTTTT	CASSKRGTATNEKLFF
TRBV3-1/TRBV3-2	TRBD2	-	TRBJ2-1	TGTGCCAGCAGATCTAGCGGGCAGACCTACAATGAGCAGTTCTTC	CASRSSGQTYNEQFF
TRBV5-5	-	-	TRBJ2-1	TGTGCCAGCAGCTTGGGGCAGGGCTCCTACAATGAGCAGTTCTTC	CASSLGQGSYNEQFF
TRBV7-9	-	-	TRBJ2-7	TGTGCCAGCAGCACCTCACAGGGTGGCGCCTACGAGCAGTACTTC	CASSTSQGGAYEQYF
TRBV5-5	-	once	TRBJ1-2	TGTGCCAGCAGCTTGTGGACGTCGGGAGACTATGGCTACACCTTC	CASSLWTSGDYGYTF
TRBV24-1	-	-	TRBJ2-7	TGTGCCACCAGTGACCCCACTAGTGCGCAGTACTTC	CATSDPTSAQYF
TRBV2	TRBD1	-	TRBJ2-7	TGTGCCAGCAGTGCCCGGGACAGGGCGGCTTCATACGAGCAGTACTTC	CASSARDRAASYEQYF
TRBV25-1	-	-	TRBJ2-7	TGTGCCAGCAGTCGCGGGACAGACGAGCAGTACTTC	CASSRGTDEQYF
TRBV25-1	-	-	TRBJ1-2	TGTGCCAGCAGGACAGAAGGGTCGTATGGCTACACCTTC	CASRTEGSYGYTF
TRBV28	TRBD1	few	TRBJ2-7	TGTGCCAGCAGTTCCCGGACAGGGAGCTCCTACGAGCAGTACTTC	CASSSRTGSSYEQYF
TRBV6-1	-	once	TRBJ2-7	TGTGCCAGCAGTGATGCGGGGATCTACGAGCAGTACTTC	CASSDAGIYEQYF
TRBV19	-	-	TRBJ1-6	TGTGCCAGTAGTATGAGCTCCGGGATATATTCACCCCTCCACTTT	CASSMSSGIYSPLHF
TRBV4-2	-	-	TRBJ2-2	TGTGCCAGCAGCCAAGACGGTAGTTCCGGGGAGCTGTTTTTT	CASSQDGSSGELFF
TRBV19	-	-	TRBJ1-5	TGTGCCAGTAGTATTGACAGGTCGGATCAGCCCCAGCATTTT	CASSIDRSDQPQHF
TRBV6-1	-	-	TRBJ2-1	TGTGCCAGCAGTGAATTGGGCCTGGCGTCCTACAATGAGCAGTTCTTC	CASSELGLASYNEQFF
TRBV9	-	-	TRBJ2-3	TGTGCCAGCAGCGTAGAACACTCCGGGTCCACAGATACGCAGTATTTT	CASSVEHSGSTDTQYF
TRBV10-2	-	-	TRBJ2-7	TGCGCCAGCAACAGTGAGGGTCCCTCCTACGAGCAGTACTTC	CASNSEGPSYEQYF
TRBV11-2	TRBD1	once	TRBJ1-2	TGTGCCAGCAGCTTAGAAGGGACAGGGCGACCCTATGGCTACACCTTC	CASSLEGTGRPYGYTF
TRBV5-1	-	-	TRBJ2-1	TGCGCCAGCAGCTTGGCCGTACAGAGCTCCTACAATGAGCAGTTCTTC	CASSLAVQSSYNEQFF
TRBV28	-	once	TRBJ1-2	TGTGCCAGCAGTTTGCGCACAGGTTTCTATGGCTACACCTTC	CASSLRTGFYGYTF
TRBV20-1	TRBD2	once	TRBJ2-7	TGCAGTGCTAGTGATAGCGGGGGAACAAACTACGAGCAGTACTTC	CSASDSGGTNYEQYF
TRBV12-3/TRBV12-4	-	-	TRBJ1-2	TGTGCCAGCAGTTTCGGCGGCTATGGCTACACCTTC	CASSFGGYGYTF
TRBV2	TRBD1	few	TRBJ1-5	TGTGCCAGCAGAGTAGGGGGCCTTCGCAATCAGCCCCAGCATTTT	CASRVGGLRNQPQHF
TRBV7-9	TRBD1	few	TRBJ1-5	TGTGCCAGCAGCTTAGCCGGGACAGATAGCAATCAGCCCCAGCATTTT	CASSLAGTDSNQPQHF
TRBV3-1/TRBV3-2	-	-	TRBJ2-7	TGTGCCAGCAGCCAAGTTTACGGCGAGCAGTACTTC	CASSQVYGEQYF
TRBV18	TRBD1	-	TRBJ1-1	TGTGCCAGCTCACCGGGACAGGGGCGGGAAGCTTTCTTT	CASSPGQGREAFF
TRBV6-6	TRBD2	-	TRBJ2-1	TGTGCCAGCCAACGGGGGGGCCATGAGCAGTTCTTC	CASQRGGHEQFF
TRBV2	TRBD2	-	TRBJ2-5	TGTGCCAGCAGAACTAGCGGGAGGGGGACCCAGTACTTC	CASRTSGRGTQYF
TRBV7-3	-	-	TRBJ2-1	TGTGCCAGCAGCTTACTAGGTGGAACCTACAATGAGCAGTTCTTC	CASSLLGGTYNEQFF
TRBV7-9	TRBD1	few	TRBJ1-4	TGTGCCAGCAGTTACAGGGGGCGTTATGAAAAACTGTTTTTT	CASSYRGRYEKLFF
TRBV20-1	-	-	TRBJ1-1	TGCAGTGCTAGTTCGGGGGGAGACACTGAAGCTTTCTTT	CSASSGGDTEAFF
TRBV18	TRBD1	-	TRBJ1-1	TGTGCCAGCTCACCCGGACAGGAGTGGAACACTGAAGCTTTCTTT	CASSPGQEWNTEAFF
TRBV4-1	-	-	TRBJ2-3	TGCGCCAGCAGCCAAGATCCCACAGGGTCAGGCACAGATACGCAGTATTTT	CASSQDPTGSGTDTQYF
TRBV7-9	-	-	TRBJ2-1	TGTGCCAGCTTTACCCTCGGGAGTTCCAATGAGCAGTTCTTC	CASFTLGSSNEQFF
TRBV30	TRBD2	-	TRBJ2-5	TGTGCCTGGAGGGGACCGGGACTAGCTCAGGCCCAGTACTTC	CAWRGPGLAQAQYF
TRBV5-4	-	-	TRBJ1-6	TGTGCCAGCAGCTTGGGGGAGGGTCGGCAATCACCCCTCCACTTT	CASSLGEGRQSPLHF
TRBV28	-	-	TRBJ2-5	TGTGCCAGCAAAACCTCCCGACTGTACCAAGAGACCCAGTACTTC	CASKTSRLYQETQYF
TRBV9	-	once	TRBJ1-2	TGTGCCAGCAGCGAACAGGGATCCCACTATGGCTACACCTTC	CASSEQGSHYGYTF
TRBV5-8	TRBD1	-	TRBJ1-5	TGTGCCAGCAGCTTCACAGGGGGGGCTAGACATCAGCCCCAGCATTTT	CASSFTGGARHQPQHF
TRBV5-5	-	-	TRBJ1-5	TGTGCCAGCAGCTTGCGGTACGGGATTCACAATCAGCCCCAGCATTTT	CASSLRYGIHNQPQHF
TRBV19	-	-	TRBJ2-4	TGTGCCAGTAGTCCCCTGGCGGCCACCTTAGCCAAAAACATTCAGTACTTC	CASSPLAATLAKNIQYF
TRBV6-1	TRBD1	-	TRBJ2-2	TGTGCCAGCAGTGAAGCTCCAGGACAGGGGGCCGGGGAGCTGTTTTTT	CASSEAPGQGAGELFF
TRBV6-2/TRBV6-3	-	-	TRBJ2-5	TGTGCCAGCAGTAGGGGTTTGGGAGAGACCCAGTACTTC	CASSRGLGETQYF
TRBV5-4	TRBD1	-	TRBJ2-2	TGTGCCAGCAGCGGAGACAGGGGTGGCGGGGAGCTGTTTTTT	CASSGDRGGGELFF
TRBV5-4	TRBD1	-	TRBJ2-6	TGTGCCAGCAGCGGGACAGGGACTTTGGCCAACGTCCTGACTTTC	CASSGTGTLANVLTF
TRBV6-5	TRBD2	few	TRBJ2-7	TGTGCCAGCAGTTTTAGCGGGATTCTTTACGAGCAGTACTTC	CASSFSGILYEQYF
TRBV30	TRBD1	-	TRBJ2-7	TGTGCCTGGAGTCCTAACAGGGGATTCAACGAGCAGTACTTC	CAWSPNRGFNEQYF
TRBV7-9	TRBD1	-	TRBJ2-7	TGTGCCAGCAGCTTAGCGGGACAGGGATACGAGCAGTACTTC	CASSLAGQGYEQYF
TRBV7-9	TRBD1	-	TRBJ1-6	TGTGCCAGCAGCTTGGGACAGGGGAGTTCACCCCTCCACTTT	CASSLGQGSSPLHF
TRBV5-1	TRBD2	-	TRBJ2-7	TGCGCCAGCAGCACCTCTAGCGGGAGTCAATACGAGCAGTACTTC	CASSTSSGSQYEQYF
TRBV30	TRBD1	-	TRBJ2-7	TGTGCCTGGAGTGGGGGGACAGGCACTTTCGAGCAGTACTTC	CAWSGGTGTFEQYF
TRBV7-7	-	once	TRBJ2-2	TGTGCCAGCAGCCCAAGTCGCGGAACGGGGGTTGTCGGGGAGCTGTTTTTT	CASSPSRGTGVVGELFF
TRBV10-1	TRBD2	-	TRBJ2-5	TGCGCCAGCAGTGCATTCCGAGCGGGGGGTCAAGAGACCCAGTACTTC	CASSAFRAGGQETQYF
TRBV6-1	-	-	TRBJ1-1	TGTGCCAGCAGTGAAGGTCCGGGGGGATTTGAAGCTTTCTTT	CASSEGPGGFEAFF